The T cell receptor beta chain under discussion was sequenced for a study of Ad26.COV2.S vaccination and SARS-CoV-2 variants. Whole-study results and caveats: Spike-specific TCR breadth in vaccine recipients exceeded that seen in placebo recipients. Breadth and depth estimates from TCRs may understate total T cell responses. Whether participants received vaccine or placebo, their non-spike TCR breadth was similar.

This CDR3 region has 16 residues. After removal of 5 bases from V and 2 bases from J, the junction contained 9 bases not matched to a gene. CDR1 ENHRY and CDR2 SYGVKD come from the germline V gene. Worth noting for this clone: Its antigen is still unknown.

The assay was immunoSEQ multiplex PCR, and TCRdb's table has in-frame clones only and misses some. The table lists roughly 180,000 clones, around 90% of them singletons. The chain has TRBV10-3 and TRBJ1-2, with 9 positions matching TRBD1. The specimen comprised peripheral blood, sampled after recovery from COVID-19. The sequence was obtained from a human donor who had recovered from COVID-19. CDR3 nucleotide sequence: TGTGCCATCAGTCGAGCGGGGACAGGGAGAAACTATGGCTACACCTTC. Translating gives CAISRAGTGRNYGYTF.